This T cell receptor beta chain was documented in a study of T cell changes during pregnancy in multiple sclerosis. Assay used: immunoSEQ multiplex PCR; TCRdb lists only in-frame clones, some missing. The table lists approximately 61,000 clones, 80% to 95% of them singletons. From germline, CDR1 is LGHNA and CDR2 YSLEER. The CDR3 sequence is 16 residues long. The junction had 10 bases not matched to a gene; V was cut back by 4 bases and J by 3 bases. Sequenced here: peripheral blood, sampled after pregnancy. This clonotype was sampled from a female donor in good health, enrolled as a control in a pregnancy study. The chain uses TRBV4-3 and TRBJ2-7; 9 positions match TRBD1. CDR3 DNA sequence: TGCGCCAGCAGCCTAACTCCCGGGACAGGGCACTACGAGCAGTACTTC. Protein product: CASSLTPGTGHYEQYF.